This entry lists 23 T cell receptor beta chains sequenced from one sample in a study of blood T cell repertoires in COVID-19. The assay was immunoSEQ multiplex PCR, and TCRdb's table has in-frame clones only and misses some. The table has about 320,000 clones, over 70% seen once. The sequenced material came from PBMCs or T cells enriched from blood (not recorded which). These receptors were obtained from a man aged 30 to 39 who had recovered from COVID-19.

V gene TRBV23-1 combines with J gene TRBJ1-3; D gene unclear. TRBV23-1 is given ORF status, its function remaining uncertain. The CDR3 loop spans 15 amino acids. Trimming took off 0 bases at V and 3 bases at J, with 9 bases between the two ends. This CDR3 is CASSQSSTFGNTIYF. The CDR3 DNA follows: TGCGCCAGCAGTCAATCGAGTACTTTTGGAAACACCATATATTTT.

CDR3 sequence: CASSLTLVPLTGYF. CDR3 DNA: TGTGCCAGCAGTTTAACCCTAGTTCCCTTGACGGGGTACTTC. The chain joins TRBV28 to TRBJ2-7; D unclear. The germline CDR1 and CDR2 sequences are MDHEN and SYDVKM. Trimming left V 2 bases short and J 12 bases short, with 20 bases between. There are 14 residues in the CDR3.

The chain is built from TRBV4-1 and TRBJ2-5; tentative D call: TRBD2 (5 bases). The V gene lost 4 bases and the J gene lost 3 bases, with 18 bases spanning the gap. This CDR3 spans 16 amino acids. Germline V lookup: CDR1 MGHRA, CDR2 YSYEKL. The CDR3 sequence: CASSLGETVLKETQYF. CDR3 DNA sequence: TGCGCCAGCAGCCTCGGGGAGACGGTTTTGAAAGAGACCCAGTACTTC.

A word on this clone: Other nucleotide sequences from this sample produce the same CDR3. V usage is TRBV9 and J usage is TRBJ2-2; 7 nucleotides align to TRBD1. The V segment lost 4 bases and the J segment 1 base; nucleotides outside the gene matches: 4. The CDR3 loop spans 15 amino acids. CDR1 and CDR2 (germline): SGDLS, YYNGEE. The CDR3 protein is CASSPWTGNTGELFF. CDR3 in DNA: TGTGCCAGCAGCCCGTGGACAGGGAACACCGGGGAGCTGTTTTTT.

This chain uses TRBV28 with TRBJ1-1; D may be TRBD1 (5 bases). There are 18 residues in the CDR3. Between the trimmed V and J ends, which lost 1 base and 6 bases, there was a span of 24 bases. Germline loops: CDR1 MDHEN, CDR2 SYDVKM. In DNA form, the CDR3 reads TGTGCCAGCAGTTTATTGTACCTTTGGGGTCAGGGATTGCCTGAAGCTTTCTTT. Its translation: CASSLLYLWGQGLPEAFF.

This clone came up many times. The chain carries TRBV21-1 and TRBJ1-5; the table names TRBD1, a call not compared with the DNA. TRBV21-1 represents a pseudogene. CDR3 length: 19 amino acids. CDR3 DNA sequence: TGTGCCAGCAGCAAAGCGAGGAGACAGAAAAGAGTTTGCAATCAGCCCCAGCATTTT. Amino acids: CASSKARRQKRVCNQPQHF.

The chain employs TRBV5-1 and TRBJ2-1; the D gene is possibly TRBD2 (5 bases). Trimming cost V 1 base and J 5 bases, with 13 bases left between them. Germline values: CDR1 SGHRS, CDR2 YFSETQ. This CDR3 has 15 amino acids. CDR3 DNA sequence: TGCGCCAGCAGCTTGTTTGGGAGTCCGGACAATGAGCAGTTCTTC. Translated: CASSLFGSPDNEQFF.

V usage is TRBV5-1 and J usage is TRBJ1-1; D remains ambiguous. CDR1 is SGHRS, CDR2 YFSETQ, per germline. Deletions cut 1 base from V and 0 bases from J, with 7 bases between. The CDR3 has 14 amino acids. The CDR3: CASSLNQMNTEAFF. The CDR3 nucleotides read TGCGCCAGCAGCTTGAACCAGATGAACACTGAAGCTTTCTTT.

Here the CDR3 reads CASSLQGRGTEAFF. The CDR3 bases are TGCGCCAGCAGCTTACAGGGAAGGGGCACTGAAGCTTTCTTT. The chain combines TRBV5-1 with TRBJ1-1, with D maybe TRBD1 (6 bases). Per the germline V gene, CDR1 is SGHRS and CDR2 is YFSETQ. The CDR3 sequence is 14 residues long. V lost 2 bases and J 4 bases, leaving 12 bases between the germline ends. Variable domain in full (rest from reference TRBV5-1 and TRBJ1-1): KAGVTQTPRYLIKTRGQQVTLSCSPISGHRSVSWYQQTPGQGLQFLFEYFSETQRNKGNFPGRFSGRQFSNSRSEMNVSTLELGDSALYLCASSLQGRGTEAFFGQGTRLTVV.

This chain links TRBV5-4 with TRBJ1-2; 8 nucleotides agree with TRBD1. The V segment lost 4 bases and the J segment 6 bases; nucleotides outside the gene matches: 2. The CDR3 covers 12 residues. Germline V gene data show CDR1 as SGHNT and CDR2 as YYREEE (reference sequence). This chain's CDR3 is CASSQDRDGYTF. The CDR3 coding sequence is TGTGCCAGCAGCCAGGACAGGGATGGCTACACCTTC.

The gene calls are TRBV5-4 and TRBJ1-1, with D possibly matching TRBD1 (6 bases). Trimming took 2 bases from V and 7 from J, leaving 9 bases between them. Germline V gene sequence: CDR1 SGHNT, CDR2 YYREEE (reference sequence). CDR3 length: 12 amino acids. This chain's CDR3 is CASSFSRGEAFF. The DNA of the CDR3 is TGTGCCAGCAGCTTTTCCAGGGGTGAAGCTTTCTTT.

A word on this clone: Distinct nucleotide sequences in the sample also encode this CDR3. J is TRBJ1-2 and V is TRBV19, with D hard to call. CDR3 length: 13 amino acids. V was pared by 3 bases and J by 4 bases, with 9 bases between. Germline CDR1 reads LNHDA; CDR2 reads SQIVND (reference sequence). CDR3 residues: CASSIGGTYGYTF. CDR3 DNA sequence: TGTGCCAGTAGTATTGGCGGAACCTATGGCTACACCTTC.

The gene calls are TRBV5-4 and TRBJ2-7, with D possibly TRBD1 on 6 matching bases. Germline assignment: CDR1 SGHNT and CDR2 YYREEE (reference sequence). This CDR3 contains 14 residues. V was pared by 4 bases and J by 0 bases, with 11 bases between. The CDR3 here is CASSPRDNSYEQYF. The CDR3 nucleotides read TGTGCCAGCAGCCCACGGGACAACTCCTACGAGCAGTACTTC. Using reference TRBV5-4 and TRBJ2-7 for the parts outside the CDR3, the full variable domain is ETGVTQSPTHLIKTRGQQVTLRCSSQSGHNTVSWYQQALGQGPQFIFQYYREEENGRGNFPPRFSGLQFPNYSSELNVNALELDDSALYLCASSPRDNSYEQYFGPGTRLTVT.

Only a few counts were recorded for this clone. The chain couples TRBV11-1 to TRBJ1-2, with D unresolved. The CDR3 has 15 amino acids. Trimming left V 1 base short and J 4 bases short, with 13 bases between. Germline V gene data show CDR1 as SGHAT and CDR2 as FQDESV (reference sequence). CDR3 protein: CASSLGAAASYGYTF. The DNA for the CDR3 is TGTGCCAGCAGCTTAGGGGCTGCCGCATCCTATGGCTACACCTTC.

As for this clone: The same CDR3 also results from other DNA sequences found in this sample. V usage is TRBV18 and J usage is TRBJ1-2; 7 nucleotides line up with TRBD1. The CDR3 spans 15 residues. With 1 base clipped from V and 4 bases from J, the junction kept 6 bases outside the gene matches. Germline CDR1 reads KGHSH; CDR2 reads LQKENI. As DNA, the CDR3 is TGTGCCAGCTCACCACAGGGGGCGCGAGGCTATGGCTACACCTTC. Its protein is CASSPQGARGYGYTF.

Regarding this clone: Other nucleotide sequences from this sample produce the same CDR3. The chain couples TRBV27 to TRBJ1-4; the match to TRBD1 covers 7 bases. Germline lookup yields CDR1 MNHEY and CDR2 SMNVEV (reference sequence). The CDR3 totals 14 residues. J lost 8 bases, V lost 6 bases, and 9 bases had no gene match. CDR3 region: CASSSSDRAEKLFF. The CDR3 bases are TGTGCCAGCAGCTCCTCCGACAGGGCGGAAAAACTGTTTTTT.

This clone was picked up a small number of times. V and J are TRBV2 and TRBJ1-6; maybe TRBD1 (6 bases). Germline CDR1 and CDR2: SNHLY and FYNNEI. This CDR3 has 14 residues. Trimming cost V 6 bases and J 10 bases, with 16 bases left between them. DNA of the CDR3: TGTGCCAGCAGGCTACAGGGAGTGGGATCACCCCTCCACTTT. Protein: CASRLQGVGSPLHF.

V gene TRBV28 combines with J gene TRBJ2-5; 7 bases agree with TRBD1. The CDR3 spans 14 residues. Germline V lookup: CDR1 MDHEN, CDR2 SYDVKM. The V and J ends lost 3 bases and 7 bases, in that order; junction bases with no gene match: 8. The CDR3 bases are TGTGCCAGCAGTTTGCCTCGACAGGGTGGGACCCAGTACTTC. Amino acids: CASSLPRQGGTQYF.

The V and J genes are TRBV3-1 (or the pseudogene TRBV3-2) and TRBJ1-3; D is unresolved. V was shortened by 0 bases and J by 4 bases, with 10 bases between the two germline ends. Germline CDR1 reads LGHDT; CDR2 reads YNNKEL (reference sequence). The CDR3 spans 15 residues. CDR3 amino acids: CASSQDRRQGNTIYF. The CDR3 DNA reads as TGTGCCAGCAGCCAAGATCGCAGGCAGGGAAACACCATATATTTT.

This clone has just a few counts. V and J are TRBV25-1 and TRBJ1-4, with 8 bases that match TRBD1. This CDR3 contains 13 residues. V was pared by 6 bases and J by 8 bases, with 5 bases of the junction left unmatched. Germline CDR1 MGHDK, CDR2 SYGVNS. The CDR3 loop reads CASRDRVKEKLFF. DNA for the CDR3: TGTGCCAGCAGGGACAGGGTAAAGGAAAAACTGTTTTTT. The variable domain in full, with the rest retrieved from reference TRBV25-1 and TRBJ1-4, is EADIYQTPRYLVIGTGKKITLECSQTMGHDKMYWYQQDPGMELHLIHYSYGVNSTEKGDLSSESTVSRIRTEHFPLTLESARPSHTSQYLCASRDRVKEKLFFGSGTQLSVL.

The chain combines TRBV18 with TRBJ2-2; TRBD1 matches at 7 bases. Germline V lookup: CDR1 KGHSH, CDR2 LQKENI. This CDR3 spans 15 amino acids. V lost 3 bases and J lost 7; bases outside the gene matches: 8. The CDR3 sequence: CASSPERGLHGELFF. Written as DNA, the CDR3 is TGTGCCAGCTCACCGGAGAGGGGGCTTCACGGGGAGCTGTTTTTT.

V and J are TRBV3-1 (or the pseudogene TRBV3-2) and TRBJ2-4; D not certain. Germline CDR1 LGHDT, CDR2 YNNKEL (reference sequence). Deletions cut 1 base from V and 0 bases from J, with 13 bases between. The CDR3 is 17 residues long. The CDR3 protein is CASSQVSGPLAKNIQYF. The CDR3, as DNA: TGTGCCAGCAGCCAAGTATCTGGGCCGCTAGCCAAAAACATTCAGTACTTC.

The chain employs TRBV9 and TRBJ1-6; D may be TRBD1 (5 bases). CDR1 is SGDLS and CDR2 is YYNGEE in the germline V gene. V was cut by 5 bases and J by 5 bases, with 11 bases left in between. There are 14 residues in the CDR3. This CDR3 is CASRAGRDNSPLHF. CDR3 nucleotide sequence: TGTGCCAGCAGGGCGGGACGGGATAATTCACCCCTCCACTTT.